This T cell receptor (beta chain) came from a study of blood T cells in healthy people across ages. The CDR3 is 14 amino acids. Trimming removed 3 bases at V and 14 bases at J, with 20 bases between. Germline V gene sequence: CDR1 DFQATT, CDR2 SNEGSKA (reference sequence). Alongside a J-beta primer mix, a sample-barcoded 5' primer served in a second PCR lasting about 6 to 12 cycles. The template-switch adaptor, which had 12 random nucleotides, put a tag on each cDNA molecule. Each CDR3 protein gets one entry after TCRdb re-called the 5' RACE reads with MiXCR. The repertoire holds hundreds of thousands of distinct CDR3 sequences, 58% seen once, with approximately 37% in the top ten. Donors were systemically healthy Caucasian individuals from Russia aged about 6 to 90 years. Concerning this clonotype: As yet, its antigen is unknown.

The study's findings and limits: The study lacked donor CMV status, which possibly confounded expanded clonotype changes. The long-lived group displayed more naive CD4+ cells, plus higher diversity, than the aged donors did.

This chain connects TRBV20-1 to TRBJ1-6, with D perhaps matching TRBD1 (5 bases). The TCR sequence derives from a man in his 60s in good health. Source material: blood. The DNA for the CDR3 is TGCAGTGCTAGCAAGGACGGGGGGTTTGTCACCCTCCACTTT. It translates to CSASKDGGFVTLHF.